This T cell receptor (beta chain) came from a study of T-cell memory formation after mild COVID-19. Notes on the study in general: CD4+ clones that contracted lay mainly in CM and EM; CD8+ ones lay in EMRA.

With respect to this clonotype: Its antigen is still unknown.

After removal of 0 bases from V and 5 bases from J, the junction contained 11 bases not matched to a gene. This CDR3 contains 18 residues. The germline V gene encodes CDR1 SGHKS and CDR2 YYEKEE (reference sequence). Constant-segment primers served in 5'RACE that generated TCR alpha and TCR beta cDNA libraries bearing sample barcodes and UMIs. Each CDR3 protein gets one entry after TCRdb re-called the 5' RACE reads with MiXCR. Found here are approximately 390,000 distinct CDR3 sequences, 16% of them singletons; the top ten hold about a fifth. This chain links TRBV5-5 with TRBJ1-5; 10 bases map to TRBD1. Material for sequencing was PBMCs or a T cell subset sorted from them (not recorded which). The TCR comes from a young man who had mild COVID-19 (a few samples of this study predate the infection). Cell type and time point are not known. This CDR3 reads CASSLVGQGVWGDQPQHF. Written as DNA, the CDR3 is TGTGCCAGCAGCTTGGTAGGACAGGGGGTTTGGGGAGATCAGCCCCAGCATTTT.